The 7 T cell receptor beta chains below were found in one sample sequenced in a study of CD8+ T cells in alopecia areata. The treatment: oral pan-JAK inhibitor, 5-10 mg twice daily. The authors extracted RNA and reverse transcribed it into cDNA as the sequencing template. The table came from immunoSEQ multiplex PCR; TCRdb's copy has only in-frame clones and leaves some out. Of roughly 190,000 clones in the sample, approximately 61% were seen once. The material was CD4+ T cells sorted from blood, obtained at week 24, from a patient treated with tofacitinib. These receptors were collected from a human donor with alopecia areata.

The chain links TRBV7-2 to TRBJ2-7; 9 nucleotides line up with TRBD1. The CDR3 is made up of 14 amino acids. Germline loops: CDR1 SGHTA, CDR2 FQGNSA. Trimming cost V 2 bases and J 4 bases; bases outside gene matches: 3. The CDR3 region is CASSLTGGGYEQYF. The CDR3 nucleotides read TGTGCCAGCAGCTTAACAGGGGGCGGGTACGAGCAGTACTTC. Based on the CDR3 plus reference TRBV7-2 and TRBJ2-7, the full variable domain is GAGVSQSPSNKVTEKGKDVELRCDPISGHTALYWYRQSLGQGLEFLIYFQGNSAPDKSGLPSDRFSAERTGGSVSTLTIQRTQQEDSAVYLCASSLTGGGYEQYFGPGTRLTVT.

The rearrangement uses TRBV7-2 and TRBJ2-1; unclear D gene. The CDR3 has 15 residues. V lost 5 bases and J 1 base, leaving 12 bases between the germline ends. Germline V gene lookup returns CDR1 SGHTA and CDR2 FQGNSA. CDR3 region: CASSPLGESYNEQFF. The CDR3 DNA is TGTGCCAGCAGCCCCCTGGGCGAGTCCTACAATGAGCAGTTCTTC.

This chain connects TRBV7-2 to TRBJ1-5; the D is unclear. The germline V gene has CDR1 SGHTA and CDR2 FQGNSA. This CDR3 has 15 amino acids. V was trimmed by 1 base and J by 3 bases, leaving 10 bases between them. The CDR3 region is CASSLGSAANQPQHF. The CDR3 DNA sequence: TGTGCCAGCAGCTTAGGTTCGGCAGCCAATCAGCCCCAGCATTTT.

This sequence joins TRBV5-6 and TRBJ2-6; possibly TRBD1 for D (5 bases). Trimming stripped 0 bases from V and 0 bases from J, with 10 bases between. Per germline, CDR1 SGHDT and CDR2 YYEEEE. The CDR3 has 17 amino acids. CDR3 sequence: CASSLGQRNSGANVLTF. The CDR3 DNA sequence: TGTGCCAGCAGCTTGGGACAGCGAAACTCTGGGGCCAACGTCCTGACTTTC.

The chain joins TRBV5-5 to TRBJ1-1, with D uncertain. Germline V gene lookup returns CDR1 SGHKS and CDR2 YYEKEE (reference sequence). V lost 0 bases and J lost 5, with 5 bases in between. The CDR3 runs to 12 residues. The DNA for the CDR3 is TGTGCCAGCAGCTTGGCGGCGACTGAAGCTTTCTTT. It translates to CASSLAATEAFF.

The J gene is TRBJ2-6, the V gene TRBV29-1, with D unresolved. Trimming took off 5 bases at V and 2 bases at J, with 7 bases between the two ends. Germline CDR1 SQVTM, CDR2 ANQGSEA. The CDR3 runs 13 residues. The CDR3 region has the DNA TGCAGCGTTAGAGTCACTGGGGCCAACGTCCTGACTTTC. The encoded protein is CSVRVTGANVLTF.

The J gene is TRBJ2-3, the V gene TRBV2; tentative D call: TRBD1 (6 bases). Per germline, CDR1 SNHLY and CDR2 FYNNEI. The V end lost 7 bases, the J end lost 4 bases, and 15 bases lay between the germline ends. The CDR3 spans 14 residues. The CDR3 DNA is TGTGCCAGCAAGACCCGTGGGGGCCCAGATACGCAGTATTTT. Amino acid sequence: CASKTRGGPDTQYF. Supplemented by reference TRBV2 and TRBJ2-3, the full variable domain reads EPEVTQTPSHQVTQMGQEVILRCVPISNHLYFYWYRQILGQKVEFLVSFYNNEISEKSEIFDDQFSVERPDGSNFTLKIRSTKLEDSAMYFCASKTRGGPDTQYFGPGTRLTVL.